Each of the 9 T cell receptor beta chains below was sequenced from the same sample in a study of T cells after yellow fever vaccination. TCRdb reprocessed the 5' RACE reads with MiXCR, giving one entry per CDR3 protein. The table lists fewer than 350,000 distinct CDR3 sequences, 3.6% of them singletons, with about 25% in the top ten. The specimen comprised PBMCs, sampled on the day of the yellow fever booster vaccination. All receptors derive from a man between 18 and 35 years old who received the YFV17D yellow fever vaccine.

This clonotype appeared many times. V and J are TRBV28 and TRBJ2-4, with 11 bases matching TRBD2. From germline, CDR1 is MDHEN and CDR2 SYDVKM. J was trimmed by 7 bases and V by 5 bases; bases with no gene match: 10. There are 16 residues in the CDR3. The CDR3 spells CASSPPTSGGRNIQYF. For the CDR3, the DNA is TGTGCCAGCAGTCCACCCACTAGCGGGGGTAGGAACATTCAGTACTTC. The full variable domain, rest sourced from reference TRBV28 and TRBJ2-4, is DVKVTQSSRYLVKRTGEKVFLECVQDMDHENMFWYRQDPGLGLRLIYFSYDVKMKEKGDIPEGYSVSREKKERFSLILESASTNQTSMYLCASSPPTSGGRNIQYFGAGTRLSVL.

This clonotype was counted ten times or more. V gene TRBV24-1 combines with J gene TRBJ2-5; 7 nucleotides line up with TRBD1. J gave up 1 base and V 0 bases, and 10 bases lay outside the gene matches. Per the germline V gene, CDR1 is KGHDR and CDR2 is SFDVKD. The CDR3 has 18 amino acids. CDR3 sequence reads: CATSDLMTGSKVQETQYF. The CDR3 coding sequence is TGTGCCACCAGTGATTTGATGACAGGGTCCAAGGTCCAAGAGACCCAGTACTTC.

This chain uses TRBV12-3 or TRBV12-4 with TRBJ2-4; maybe TRBD1 (5 bases). V was shortened by 5 bases and J by 0 bases, with 14 bases between the two germline ends. CDR3 length equals 16 residues. The CDR3 loop reads CASSPTGLLAKNIQYF. Written as DNA, the CDR3 is TGTGCCAGCAGTCCTACAGGCCTCTTAGCCAAAAACATTCAGTACTTC.

This clonotype appeared many times. CDR3 bases: TGTGCCACTGGGACAGATAACACCGGGGAGCTGTTTTTT. Translated: CATGTDNTGELFF. The rearrangement uses TRBV7-9 and TRBJ2-2, with TRBD1 matching over 7 bases. Germline V CDR1 and CDR2: SEHNR, FQNEAQ (reference sequence). J was trimmed by 2 bases and V by 10 bases; bases with no gene match: 4. The CDR3 sequence is 13 residues long.

This clonotype was seen only a few times. V gene TRBV12-3 or TRBV12-4 combines with J gene TRBJ2-1; unclear D gene. The CDR3 is 15 amino acids. V lost 6 bases and J lost 10, with 22 bases in between. In nucleotides, the CDR3 is TGTGCCAGCAGCTCCACAGTACACGGGCCCCACGAGCAGTTCTTC. Translation: CASSSTVHGPHEQFF.

The table lists this clonotype with a few counts. V is TRBV5-1 and J is TRBJ2-2, with D uncertain. Germline CDR1 SGHRS, CDR2 YFSETQ. The CDR3 is 14 amino acids. V lost 7 bases and J 0 bases, leaving 10 bases between the germline ends. This chain's CDR3 is CASGSSANTGELFF. CDR3 bases: TGCGCCAGCGGTTCTAGTGCGAACACCGGGGAGCTGTTTTTT.

This clonotype was seen a few times. The chain carries TRBV6-5 and TRBJ2-6; D possibly corresponds to TRBD1 (6 bases). CDR1 is MNHEY and CDR2 is SVGAGI in the germline V gene. The CDR3 contains 15 residues. The germline V and J ends were trimmed by 6 bases and 2 bases, with 11 bases remaining between them. As DNA, the CDR3 is TGTGCCAGCAGGGAAACAGGGACTGGGGCCAACGTCCTGACTTTC. This translates into CASRETGTGANVLTF.

This clonotype has ten or more counts. This chain connects TRBV16 to TRBJ2-7, with TRBD1 as a possible D gene (5 bases). The CDR3 spans 16 residues. Deletions cut 0 bases from V and 1 base from J, with 13 bases between. The germline V gene has CDR1 KGHSY and CDR2 FQNENV. CDR3: CASSQSVQGSSYEQYV. In nucleotides, the CDR3 is TGTGCCAGCAGCCAATCGGTCCAGGGCTCGTCCTACGAGCAGTACGTC.

This clonotype was seen many times. This chain uses TRBV27 with TRBJ1-4, with a possible D match to TRBD1 (5 bases). Germline CDR1 and CDR2: MNHEY and SMNVEV (reference sequence). The CDR3 sequence is 18 residues long. V was shortened by 2 bases and J by 5 bases, with 21 bases between the two germline ends. The CDR3 protein is CASSLKVGRPGRNEKLFF. DNA for the CDR3: TGTGCCAGCAGTTTAAAGGTCGGTCGTCCGGGACGCAATGAAAAACTGTTTTTT.